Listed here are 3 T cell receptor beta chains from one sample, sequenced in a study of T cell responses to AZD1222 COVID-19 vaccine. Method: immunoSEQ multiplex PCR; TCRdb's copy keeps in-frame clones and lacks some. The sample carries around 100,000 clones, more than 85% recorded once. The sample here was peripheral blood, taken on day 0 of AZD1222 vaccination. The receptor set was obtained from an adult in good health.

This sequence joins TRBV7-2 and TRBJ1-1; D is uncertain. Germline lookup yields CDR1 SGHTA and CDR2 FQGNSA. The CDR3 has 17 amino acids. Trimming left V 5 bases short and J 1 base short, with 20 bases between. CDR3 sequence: CASSPRSDRPGNTEAFF. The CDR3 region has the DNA TGTGCCAGCAGCCCCCGCTCCGACCGTCCCGGGAACACTGAAGCTTTCTTT.

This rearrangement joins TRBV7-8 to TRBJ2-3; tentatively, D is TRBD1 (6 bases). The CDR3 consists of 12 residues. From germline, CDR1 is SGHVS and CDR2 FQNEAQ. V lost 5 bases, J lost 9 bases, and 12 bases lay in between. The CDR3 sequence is CASSPVQGTQYF. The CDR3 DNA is TGTGCCAGCAGCCCGGTGCAGGGGACGCAGTATTTT.

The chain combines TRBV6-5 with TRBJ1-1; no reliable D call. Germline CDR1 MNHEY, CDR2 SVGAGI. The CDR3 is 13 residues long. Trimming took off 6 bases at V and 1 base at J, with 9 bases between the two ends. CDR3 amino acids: CASRKTQNTEAFF. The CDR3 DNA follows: TGTGCCAGCAGGAAGACACAGAACACTGAAGCTTTCTTT.